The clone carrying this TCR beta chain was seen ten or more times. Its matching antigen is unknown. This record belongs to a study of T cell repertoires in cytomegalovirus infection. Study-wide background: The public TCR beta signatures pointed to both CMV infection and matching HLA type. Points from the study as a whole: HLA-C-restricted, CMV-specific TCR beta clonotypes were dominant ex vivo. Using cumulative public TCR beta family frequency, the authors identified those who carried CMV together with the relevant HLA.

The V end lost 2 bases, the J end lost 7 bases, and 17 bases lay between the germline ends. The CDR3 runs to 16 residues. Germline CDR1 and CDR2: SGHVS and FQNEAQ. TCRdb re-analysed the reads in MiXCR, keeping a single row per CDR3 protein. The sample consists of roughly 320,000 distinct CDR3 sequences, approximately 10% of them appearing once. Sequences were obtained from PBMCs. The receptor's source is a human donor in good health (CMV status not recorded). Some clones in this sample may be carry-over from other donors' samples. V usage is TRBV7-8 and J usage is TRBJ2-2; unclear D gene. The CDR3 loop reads CASSLTATPWGGELFF. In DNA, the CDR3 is TGTGCCAGCAGCTTAACGGCTACACCGTGGGGCGGGGAGCTGTTTTTT.